This T cell receptor (beta chain) was found in a study of blood T cells in healthy people across ages. Findings of the study overall: One million T cells yielded diversity estimates that were considered underestimates. Comparison with aged donors showed that long-lived donors had more naive CD4+ cells and higher diversity.

The use of a sample-barcoded 5' primer and a J-beta primer mix characterized a second PCR of roughly 7 to 12 cycles. From the 5' RACE reads, TCRdb called clonotypes with MiXCR, one entry per CDR3 protein. Of 1.6 million or so distinct CDR3 sequences detected, roughly 30% appear once; the ten largest clones hold approximately 10%. About this clonotype: What it binds is not known.

The sequenced sample consisted of blood. This TCR derives from a woman under 40 in good health.

CDR3 loop: CASSFSYVAGQGGNSPLHF. The DNA of the CDR3 is TGTGCCAGCAGCTTCTCATACGTTGCGGGACAGGGGGGAAATTCACCCCTCCACTTT. The J gene is TRBJ1-6, the V gene TRBV11-3, with 11 bases aligning to TRBD1. Per germline, CDR1 SGHNT and CDR2 YENEEA. Trimming at V came to 3 bases and at J to 7 bases, leaving 14 bases not matched to a gene. The CDR3 has 19 residues.